A single T cell receptor beta chain is shown here with its context. The authors amplified TCR beta CDR3 regions from RNA transcripts. First-round RT-PCR employed HTBI primers, with a second-round multiplex PCR after it. MiXCR, applied by TCRdb to the multiplex PCR reads, yields one record per CDR3 protein. The sample includes 400,000 or so distinct CDR3 sequences, 15% to 19% seen only once; the top ten take approximately 7%. The data are from a study of Graves' ophthalmopathy and Graves' hyperthyroidism. Across the whole study: Before any treatment was given, at initial diagnosis, peripheral blood was collected.

Over 18 months of follow-up, stable hyperthyroidism required that no ophthalmopathy appear. The study excluded patients with other autoimmune diseases, uncontrolled infections, pregnancy or lactation. This CDR3 spans 13 amino acids. J gave up 5 bases and V 4 bases, and 2 bases lay outside the gene matches. This sequence joins TRBV12-3 or TRBV12-4 and TRBJ2-3; the match to TRBD1 covers 8 bases. This clonotype was obtained from a woman between 18 and 29 years old with stable Graves' hyperthyroidism. The source material was peripheral blood. CDR3 sequence reads: CASSWTGKDTQYF. In nucleotides, the CDR3 is TGTGCCAGCAGTTGGACAGGGAAAGATACGCAGTATTTT.